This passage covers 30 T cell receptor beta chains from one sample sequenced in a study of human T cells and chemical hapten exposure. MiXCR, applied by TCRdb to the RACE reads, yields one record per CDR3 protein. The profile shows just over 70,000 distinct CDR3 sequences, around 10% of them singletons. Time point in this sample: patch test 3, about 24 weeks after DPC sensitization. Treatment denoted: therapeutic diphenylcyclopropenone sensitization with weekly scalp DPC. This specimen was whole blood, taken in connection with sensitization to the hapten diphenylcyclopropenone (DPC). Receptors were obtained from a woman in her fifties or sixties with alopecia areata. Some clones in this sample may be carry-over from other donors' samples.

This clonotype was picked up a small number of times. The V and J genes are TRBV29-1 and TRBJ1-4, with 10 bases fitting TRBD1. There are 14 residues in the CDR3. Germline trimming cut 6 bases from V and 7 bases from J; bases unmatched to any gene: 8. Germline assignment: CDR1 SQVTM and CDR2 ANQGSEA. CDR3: CSVHDRGQSEKLFF. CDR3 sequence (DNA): TGCAGCGTCCACGACAGGGGGCAAAGTGAAAAACTGTTTTTT.

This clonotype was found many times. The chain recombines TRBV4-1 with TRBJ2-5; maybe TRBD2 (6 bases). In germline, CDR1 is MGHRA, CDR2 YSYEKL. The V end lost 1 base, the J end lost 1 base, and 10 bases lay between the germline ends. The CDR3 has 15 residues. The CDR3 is CASSQVPSVQETQYF. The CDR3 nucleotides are TGCGCCAGCAGCCAAGTACCTAGCGTCCAAGAGACCCAGTACTTC.

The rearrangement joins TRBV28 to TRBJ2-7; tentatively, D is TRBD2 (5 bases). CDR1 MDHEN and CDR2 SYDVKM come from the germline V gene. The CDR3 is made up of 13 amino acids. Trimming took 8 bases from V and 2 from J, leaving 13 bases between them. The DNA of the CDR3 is TGTGCCAGCGGGCGGGCGGTCACCTACGAGCAGTACTTC. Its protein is CASGRAVTYEQYF.

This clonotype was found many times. CDR3 sequence: CSASGGREKLFF. For the CDR3, the DNA is TGCAGCGCATCCGGGGGGCGCGAAAAACTGTTTTTT. The V and J genes are TRBV29-1 and TRBJ1-4; D perhaps matches TRBD1 (6 bases). The CDR3 consists of 12 residues. Trimming stripped 7 bases from V and 8 bases from J, with 14 bases between. Looked up from germline, CDR1 is SQVTM and CDR2 is ANQGSEA.

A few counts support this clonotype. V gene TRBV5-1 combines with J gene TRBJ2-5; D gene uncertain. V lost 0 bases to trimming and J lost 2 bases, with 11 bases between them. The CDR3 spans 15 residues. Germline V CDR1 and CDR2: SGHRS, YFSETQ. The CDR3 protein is CASSLGSTVQETQYF. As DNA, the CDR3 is TGCGCCAGCAGCTTGGGTAGTACTGTACAAGAGACCCAGTACTTC. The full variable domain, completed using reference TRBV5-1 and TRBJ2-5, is KAGVTQTPRYLIKTRGQQVTLSCSPISGHRSVSWYQQTPGQGLQFLFEYFSETQRNKGNFPGRFSGRQFSNSRSEMNVSTLELGDSALYLCASSLGSTVQETQYFGPGTRLLVL.

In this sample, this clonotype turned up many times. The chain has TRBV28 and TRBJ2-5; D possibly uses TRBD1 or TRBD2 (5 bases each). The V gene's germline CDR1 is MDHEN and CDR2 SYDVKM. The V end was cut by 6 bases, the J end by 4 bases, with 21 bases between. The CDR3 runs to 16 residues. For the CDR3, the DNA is TGTGCCAGCAGCGGGGTAGGCAGGGTCCTAGGAGAGACCCAGTACTTC. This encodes CASSGVGRVLGETQYF.

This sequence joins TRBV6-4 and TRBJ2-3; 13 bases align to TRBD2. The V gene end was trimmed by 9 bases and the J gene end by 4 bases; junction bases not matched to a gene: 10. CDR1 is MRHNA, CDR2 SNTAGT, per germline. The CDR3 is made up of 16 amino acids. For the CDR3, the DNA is TGTGCCAGAAATCGACTAGCGGGAGGCTCCGCAGATACGCAGTATTTT. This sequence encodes CARNRLAGGSADTQYF.

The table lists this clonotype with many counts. The CDR3 region has the DNA TGTGCCAGCAGCTTAATGGGGCAGATTGGATATGGCTACACCTTC. It codes for CASSLMGQIGYGYTF. The V gene is TRBV7-2, the J gene TRBJ1-2; a weak D match, TRBD1 (5 bases). Germline assignment: CDR1 SGHTA and CDR2 FQGNSA. The CDR3 extends over 15 amino acids. With 2 bases removed from V and 5 bases from J, the gap between germline ends came to 15 bases.

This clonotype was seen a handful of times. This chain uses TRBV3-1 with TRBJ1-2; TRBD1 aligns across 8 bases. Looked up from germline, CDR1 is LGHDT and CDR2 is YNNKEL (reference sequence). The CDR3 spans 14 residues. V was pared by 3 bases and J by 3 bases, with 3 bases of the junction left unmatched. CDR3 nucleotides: TGTGCCAGCAGCCATTCGACAGGGGACTATGGCTACACCTTC. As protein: CASSHSTGDYGYTF. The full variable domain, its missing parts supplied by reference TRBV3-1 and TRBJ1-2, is DTAVSQTPKYLVTQMGNDKSIKCEQNLGHDTMYWYKQDSKKFLKIMFSYNNKELIINETVPNRFSPKSPDKAHLNLHINSLELGDSAVYFCASSHSTGDYGYTFGSGTRLTVV.

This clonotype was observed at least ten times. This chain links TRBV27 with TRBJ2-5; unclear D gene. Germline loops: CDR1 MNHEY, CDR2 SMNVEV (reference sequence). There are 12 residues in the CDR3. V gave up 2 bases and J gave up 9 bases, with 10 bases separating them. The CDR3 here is CASSLPFGSQYF. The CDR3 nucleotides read TGTGCCAGCAGTTTACCCTTTGGGTCCCAGTACTTC.

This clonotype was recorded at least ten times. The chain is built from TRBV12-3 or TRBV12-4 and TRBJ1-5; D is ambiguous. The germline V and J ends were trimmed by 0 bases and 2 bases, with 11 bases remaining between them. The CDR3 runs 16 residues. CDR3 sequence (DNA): TGTGCCAGCAGTTTAGCGGGCGGTTCGGGCAATCAGCCCCAGCATTTT. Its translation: CASSLAGGSGNQPQHF.

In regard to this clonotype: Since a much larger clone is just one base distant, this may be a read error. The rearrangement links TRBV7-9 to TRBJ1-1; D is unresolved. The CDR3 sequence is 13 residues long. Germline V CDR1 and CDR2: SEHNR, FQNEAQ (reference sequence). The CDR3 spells CASSKRENTEAYF. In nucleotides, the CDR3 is TGTGCCAGCAGCAAGCGGGAGAACACTGAAGCTTACTTT.

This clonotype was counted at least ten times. CDR3 region: CASSPIKQGSNTEAFF. The CDR3 nucleotides are TGTGCCAGCAGCCCGATTAAACAGGGATCGAACACTGAAGCTTTCTTT. V usage is TRBV11-2 and J usage is TRBJ1-1; maybe TRBD1 (6 bases). Looked up from germline, CDR1 is SGHAT and CDR2 is FQNNGV. The CDR3 contains 16 residues. The ends were cut back, 5 bases at V and 1 base at J, with 17 bases in the middle.

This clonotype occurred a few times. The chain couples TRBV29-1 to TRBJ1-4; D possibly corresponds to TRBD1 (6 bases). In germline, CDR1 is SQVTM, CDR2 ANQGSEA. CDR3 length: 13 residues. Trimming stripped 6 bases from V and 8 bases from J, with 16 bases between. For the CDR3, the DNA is TGCAGCGTCCAACAGGGCTTGGCGGAAAAACTGTTTTTT. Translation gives CSVQQGLAEKLFF.

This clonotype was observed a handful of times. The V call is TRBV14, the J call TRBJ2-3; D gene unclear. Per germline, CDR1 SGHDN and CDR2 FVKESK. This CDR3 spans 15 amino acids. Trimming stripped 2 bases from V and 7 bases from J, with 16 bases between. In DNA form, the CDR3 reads TGTGCCAGCAGCCAACCTGGCCTACGAAGTTATACGCAGTATTTT. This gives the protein CASSQPGLRSYTQYF.

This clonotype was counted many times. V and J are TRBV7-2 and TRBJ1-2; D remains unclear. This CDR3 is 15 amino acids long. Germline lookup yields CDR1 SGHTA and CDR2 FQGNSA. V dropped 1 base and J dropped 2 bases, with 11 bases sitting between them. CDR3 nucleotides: TGTGCCAGCAGCTTAGTATCGACGGAGAACTATGGCTACACCTTC. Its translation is CASSLVSTENYGYTF.

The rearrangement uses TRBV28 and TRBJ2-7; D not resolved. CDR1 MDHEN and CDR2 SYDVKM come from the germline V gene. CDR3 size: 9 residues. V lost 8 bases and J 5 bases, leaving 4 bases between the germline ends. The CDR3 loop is CASVDEQYF. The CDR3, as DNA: TGTGCCAGCGTAGACGAGCAGTACTTC. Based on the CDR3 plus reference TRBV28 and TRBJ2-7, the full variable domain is DVKVTQSSRYLVKRTGEKVFLECVQDMDHENMFWYRQDPGLGLRLIYFSYDVKMKEKGDIPEGYSVSREKKERFSLILESASTNQTSMYLCASVDEQYFGPGTRLTVT.

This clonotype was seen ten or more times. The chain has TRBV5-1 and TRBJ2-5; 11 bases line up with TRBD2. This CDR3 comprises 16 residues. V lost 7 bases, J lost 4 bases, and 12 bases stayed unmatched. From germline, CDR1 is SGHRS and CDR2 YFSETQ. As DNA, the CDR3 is TGCGCCAGCTCGCTGGCGTCTAGCGGGGGGAGAGAGACCCAGTACTTC. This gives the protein CASSLASSGGRETQYF.

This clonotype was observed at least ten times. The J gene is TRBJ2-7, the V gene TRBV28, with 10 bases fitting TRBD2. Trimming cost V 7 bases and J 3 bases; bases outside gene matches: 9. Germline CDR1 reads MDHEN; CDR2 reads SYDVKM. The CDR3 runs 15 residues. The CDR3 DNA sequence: TGTGCCAGCACCCCAAGTCCTAGCGGGGGCTACGAGCAGTACTTC. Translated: CASTPSPSGGYEQYF.

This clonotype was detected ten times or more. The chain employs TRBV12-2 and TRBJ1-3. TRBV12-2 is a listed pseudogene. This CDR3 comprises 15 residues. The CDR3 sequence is CASGGGPSSGNTIYF. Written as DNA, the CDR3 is TGTGCAAGTGGGGGAGGTCCTAGCTCTGGAAACACCATATATTTT.

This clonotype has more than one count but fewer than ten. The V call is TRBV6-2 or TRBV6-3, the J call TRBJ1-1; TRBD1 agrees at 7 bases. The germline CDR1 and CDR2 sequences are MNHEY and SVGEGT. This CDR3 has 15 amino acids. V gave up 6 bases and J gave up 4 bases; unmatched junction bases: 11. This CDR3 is CASSLPQGGGTEAFF. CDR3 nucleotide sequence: TGTGCCAGCAGCCTTCCCCAGGGGGGGGGCACTGAAGCTTTCTTT.

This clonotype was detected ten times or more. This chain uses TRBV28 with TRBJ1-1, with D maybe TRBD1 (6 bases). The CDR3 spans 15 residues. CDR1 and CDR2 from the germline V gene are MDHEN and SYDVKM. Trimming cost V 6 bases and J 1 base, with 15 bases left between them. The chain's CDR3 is CASRPPGGPNTEAFF. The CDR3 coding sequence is TGTGCCAGCAGGCCCCCGGGGGGGCCGAACACTGAAGCTTTCTTT.

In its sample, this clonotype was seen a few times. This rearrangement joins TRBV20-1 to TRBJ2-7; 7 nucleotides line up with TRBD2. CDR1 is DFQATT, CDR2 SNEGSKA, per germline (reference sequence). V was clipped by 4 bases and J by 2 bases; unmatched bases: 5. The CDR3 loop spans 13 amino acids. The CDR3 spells CSAKAGLPYEQYF. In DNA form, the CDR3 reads TGCAGTGCTAAAGCGGGACTTCCCTACGAGCAGTACTTC.

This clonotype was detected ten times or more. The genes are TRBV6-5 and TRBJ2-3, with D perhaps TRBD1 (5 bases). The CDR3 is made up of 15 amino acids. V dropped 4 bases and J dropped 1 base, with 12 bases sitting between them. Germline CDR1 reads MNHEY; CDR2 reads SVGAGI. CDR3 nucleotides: TGTGCCAGCAGTTGGGAAGGGGTGGGCACAGATACGCAGTATTTT. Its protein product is CASSWEGVGTDTQYF.

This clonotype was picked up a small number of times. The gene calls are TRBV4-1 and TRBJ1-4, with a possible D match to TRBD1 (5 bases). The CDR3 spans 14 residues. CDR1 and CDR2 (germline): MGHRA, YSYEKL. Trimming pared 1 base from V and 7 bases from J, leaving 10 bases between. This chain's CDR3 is CASSQGGWAEKLFF. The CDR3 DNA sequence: TGCGCCAGCAGCCAAGGGGGGTGGGCTGAAAAACTGTTTTTT.

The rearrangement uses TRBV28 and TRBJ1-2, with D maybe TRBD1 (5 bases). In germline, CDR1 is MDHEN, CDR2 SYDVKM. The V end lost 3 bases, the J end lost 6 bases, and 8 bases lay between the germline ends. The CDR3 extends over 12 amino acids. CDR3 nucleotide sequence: TGTGCCAGCAGTTTGGGGACGCATGGCTACACCTTC. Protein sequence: CASSLGTHGYTF.

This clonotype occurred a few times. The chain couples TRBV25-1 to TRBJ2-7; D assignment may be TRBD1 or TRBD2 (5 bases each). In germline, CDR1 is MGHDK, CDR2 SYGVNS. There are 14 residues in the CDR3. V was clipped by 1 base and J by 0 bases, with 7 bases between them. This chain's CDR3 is CASSESGSSYEQYF. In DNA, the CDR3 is TGTGCCAGCAGTGAATCAGGGAGCTCCTACGAGCAGTACTTC.

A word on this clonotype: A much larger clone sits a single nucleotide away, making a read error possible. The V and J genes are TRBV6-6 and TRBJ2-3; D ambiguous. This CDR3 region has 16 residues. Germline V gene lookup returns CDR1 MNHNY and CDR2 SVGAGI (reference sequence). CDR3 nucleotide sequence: TGTGCCAGCAGTTACTCTGAGACGGACGGCACAGAAACGCAGTATTTT. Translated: CASSYSETDGTETQYF.

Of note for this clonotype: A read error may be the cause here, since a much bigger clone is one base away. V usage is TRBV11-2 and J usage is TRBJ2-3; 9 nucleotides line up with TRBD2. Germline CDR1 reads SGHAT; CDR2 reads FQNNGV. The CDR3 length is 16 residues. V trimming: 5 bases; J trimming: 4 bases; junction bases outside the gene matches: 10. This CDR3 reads CASSRNSGGTSDTQYF. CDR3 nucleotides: TGTGCCAGCAGCAGAAATAGCGGGGGAACCTCAGATACGCAGTATTTT.

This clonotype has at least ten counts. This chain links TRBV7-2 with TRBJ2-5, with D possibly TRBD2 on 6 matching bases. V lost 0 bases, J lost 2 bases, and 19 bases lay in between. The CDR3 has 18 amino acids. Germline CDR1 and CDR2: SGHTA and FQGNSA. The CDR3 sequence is CASSLATAGILPQETQYF. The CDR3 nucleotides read TGTGCCAGCAGCTTAGCCACGGCGGGGATCCTACCTCAAGAGACCCAGTACTTC.